The T cell receptor beta chain under discussion was sequenced for a study of T cells in Graves' hyperthyroidism and ophthalmopathy. The ends lost 5 bases at V and 6 bases at J; junction bases unmatched: 9. Germline-derived CDR1 and CDR2 are SEHNR and FQNEAQ (reference sequence). This CDR3 is 15 amino acids long. In its sample, this clonotype was seen many times. The antigen remains unidentified. Amplification of TCR beta CDR3 regions was performed using RNA transcripts as template. The HTBI set primed first-round TCR CDR3 RT-PCR. Using its own MiXCR run on the multiplex PCR reads, TCRdb lists one record per CDR3 protein. Of a few hundred thousand distinct CDR3 sequences listed, less than 25% are singletons. Regarding the study as a whole: Expanded thyroid clonotypes (above 0.001) were mostly also found in blood. A model of 13 V-J features distinguished ophthalmopathy from stable hyperthyroidism.

Sequencing was carried out using blood. The TCR originated in a man in his late teens or twenties with Graves' hyperthyroidism. V usage is TRBV7-9 and J usage is TRBJ1-5, with 8 bases identical to TRBD1. The CDR3: CASSHGQGGIQPQHF. As DNA, the CDR3 is TGTGCCAGCAGCCACGGACAGGGAGGCATTCAGCCCCAGCATTTT.